The present TCR beta chain was sequenced within a study of T-cell reconstitution after alpha-beta-depleted transplantation in children listed by TCRdb under 2016. Describing the broader study: Using TCR repertoire profiling, the study followed T-cell immune reconstitution in a quantitative way in children after TCRalphabeta/CD19-depleted allogeneic hematopoietic cell transplantation. General findings and caveats noted by the study authors: In some patients, the high TCRbeta diversity seen at day 60 was put down to recipient T cells and intrathymic progenitors that had survived conditioning. Over the following months the frequencies of hyperexpanded clones went down, and after one year T-cell counts and TCRbeta diversity were mostly credited to newly produced T cells. Apparently early alphabetaT-cell count recovery about two months after transplant reportedly relied on only several hundred rapidly expanded clones derived from non-depleted graft cells.

Details on this clonotype: No cognate antigen has been identified for it. Base-call qualities are not available, and no considerably larger clone is one nucleotide away.

V is cut back by 8 bases and J by 2 bases, with 10 bases in the junction unmatched. There are 16 amino acids in the CDR3, from cysteine to phenylalanine inclusive. Here the CDR3 DNA is all that survives: 48 bases in frame from base 1. From the germline V gene, CDR1 is MNHEY and CDR2 is SVGAGI. Sample treatment or condition, as interpreted from the label and publication: allogeneic hematopoietic cell transplantation with graft depleted of TCRalphabeta T cells and CD19 B cells. The transplant recipients were children given TCRalphabeta/CD19-depleted allogeneic hematopoietic cell grafts. The method was PCR. Sequencing was performed on an Illumina HiSeq 2500. Molecular barcoding was employed in the preparation of TCR libraries, with unique molecular identifiers being used to normalize TCRbeta repertoire quantification. In-frame beta chains were kept once TCRdb had trimmed the public reads at Q25 with fastp and called clones with MiXCR. Here each entry gathers all rows of one CDR3 protein and keeps the most common genes and DNA. Within this sample are about 580,000 distinct CDR3 sequences, with 25% to 30% of them counted one time only. The ten largest account for around 36% of the sample.

The receptor chain draws on TRBV6-5 and TRBJ2-5; 11 bases in the junction line up with TRBD1. Sequencing was performed on PBMCs, taken before TCRalphabeta/CD19-depleted stem cell transplant. The origin of this receptor is a boy younger than two with Wiskott-Aldrich syndrome, due to receive a stem cell transplant. The nucleotide sequence is TGTGCCAGCGTTTTTAACAGGGACAGGGGGCAAGAGACCCAGTACTTC. It is translated as CASVFNRDRGQETQYF.